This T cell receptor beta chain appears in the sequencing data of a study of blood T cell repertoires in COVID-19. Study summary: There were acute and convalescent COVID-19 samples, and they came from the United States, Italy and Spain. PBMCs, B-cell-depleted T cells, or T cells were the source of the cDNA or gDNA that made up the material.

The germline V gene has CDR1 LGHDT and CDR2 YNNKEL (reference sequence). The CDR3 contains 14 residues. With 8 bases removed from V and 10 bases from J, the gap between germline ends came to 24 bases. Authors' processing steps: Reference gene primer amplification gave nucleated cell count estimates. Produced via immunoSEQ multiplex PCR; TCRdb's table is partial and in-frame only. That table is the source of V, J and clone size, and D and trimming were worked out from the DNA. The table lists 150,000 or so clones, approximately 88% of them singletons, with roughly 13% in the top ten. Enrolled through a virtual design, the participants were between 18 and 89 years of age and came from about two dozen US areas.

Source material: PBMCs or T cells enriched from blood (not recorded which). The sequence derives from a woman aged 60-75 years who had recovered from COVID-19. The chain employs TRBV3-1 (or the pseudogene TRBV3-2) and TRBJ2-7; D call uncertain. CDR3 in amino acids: CASSRSEAPTSQYF. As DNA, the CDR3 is TGTGCCAGCTCGCGGAGCGAGGCCCCCACGAGTCAGTACTTC.